This T cell receptor (beta chain) was obtained from a study of T cell responses to AZD1222 COVID-19 vaccine (dated by TCRdb to the early 2020s). In terms of the full investigation: Because spike-specific TCR depth and breadth did not differ between the two schedules, AZD1222 recipients who got a second dose at roughly 4 weeks were pooled with those who got a second dose at roughly 12 weeks. A total of under 250 trial participants underwent TCR sequencing, of whom nearly 210 had received two doses of AZD1222 and about 25 had received two doses of the MenACWY control vaccine. Trial participants were enrolled into age subgroups of 18-55, 56-69 and 70-plus years, which contained about 150, 27 and 61 TCR-sequenced participants, respectively. What the study reported, not specific to this receptor: CD4 TCRs associated with the vaccine covered the entire spike protein, and the dominant responses were in regions 160-218 and 743-854. Most participants were white British and females outnumbered males, and the authors suggested that clonal diversity may have been underestimated. Because no day 14 peak-response samples were available, repertoires were characterized only after the peak T cell response. Conclusions about previously exposed vaccinees are limited because only a handful of AZD1222 recipients were SARS-CoV-2 seropositive at baseline. In the small 56-69-year group, the increase in depth fell short of significance, most likely because of low power. Reportedly, almost half of the unique spike-specific TCRs recognized epitopes lying outside the regions that are mutated in the B.1.351 and B.1.1.7 variants. After two AZD1222 doses, spike-specific TCR breadth and depth were significantly higher than at day 0 and than in MenACWY recipients.

On this clone: Which antigen it targets is not known. No much larger clone exists at a distance of one base, and base qualities are not known.

The CDR3 regions of human TCRbeta chains were analyzed by immunosequencing. The study's processing was this. TCRs in the repertoires were matched against a reference library of SARS-CoV-2-specific TCRs that had been generated with the MIRA antigen-specificity platform. Breadth was defined as the fraction of unique TCRs that were SARS-CoV-2-associated. Depth was defined as the fraction of total T cells that were SARS-CoV-2-associated. Using the MIRA data, every spike-specific TCR was mapped to the spike region that the TCR reacted to and assigned to either a CD4 or a CD8 class. Log10-transformed breadth and depth values were compared by one-way ANOVA with Sidak's multiple comparisons tests. What TCRdb holds here is the immuneACCESS table cut down to in-frame rearrangements. Part of the clones is not present; checked against another copy, under half of the missing clones reflect an unresolved V gene, and the others are unexplained. V and J calls and clone size follow that table, whereas D and trimming were derived from the DNA. This sample comprises 150,000 or so clones, approximately 88% of them detected only once. The ten most abundant clones make up more than 12% of the sample.

The time point label, as the study defines it: baseline before first vaccination. Vaccinee samples were obtained from the UK trials COV001 and COV002, which included a single-blind randomized controlled phase 2/3 trial of AZD1222 (ChAdOx1 nCoV-19) in healthy adults. Trial participant PBMC samples were collected at day 0 and day 28 after the second dose for TCRbeta chain sequencing. The starting material was peripheral blood, obtained on day 0 of AZD1222 vaccination. The sequence derives from an adult in good health.

Read as DNA, the sequence is TGTGCCAGTAGACTTATAGACTACACTGAGAATCAGCCCCAGCATTTT. Translated, this is CASRLIDYTENQPQHF. Recombination linked TRBV19 to TRBJ1-5; the D gene assignment is ambiguous. The junction shows trimming of 6 bases on V and 4 bases on J, plus 19 bases between the germline ends. From its cysteine to its phenylalanine, the CDR3 spans 16 amino acids. Only the CDR3 region is kept as DNA, spanning 48 bases read in frame from base 1. CDR1 and CDR2 (LNHDA, SQIVND) derive from the germline V gene (reference sequence).